This T cell receptor (beta chain) was captured in a study of blood T cell repertoires in COVID-19. The wider study: Sample material is recorded as cDNA or gDNA derived from T cells, B-cell-depleted T cells, or PBMCs.

Original processing methods: Reference gene primer amplification yielded estimated nucleated cell counts. Generated by immunoSEQ multiplex PCR, the TCRdb table keeps only in-frame clones and is missing some. The V and J calls and clone size were taken over from that table, and D and trimming were inferred from the DNA. The sample holds roughly 300,000 clones, roughly 89% seen once. The clonotype originates from a woman aged 25-40 years with COVID-19, enrolled during active disease. Material for sequencing was peripheral blood.

In nucleotides, the CDR3 is TGTGCCCGAGATTACGCGGGCGGGGGCACAGATACGCAGTATTTT. It encodes CARDYAGGGTDTQYF. The chain employs TRBV30 and TRBJ2-3; TRBD2 might be the D (6 bases). Germline V gene lookup returns CDR1 GTSNPN and CDR2 SVGIG (reference sequence). The CDR3 contains 15 residues. Trimming removed 8 bases from V and 1 base from J, with 19 bases in between.